What follows describes a single T cell receptor (beta chain). Its antigen is still unknown. No clone much larger than this one lies a single base away; base qualities are absent. The sample originates from a study of shared clonotypes between healthy human individuals (dated by TCRdb to 2018 to 2021). Regarding the study in general: A couple of women and three men aged 18 to 49 years were included in the cohort. For each donor, CD4 naive and CD4 memory were each run on three plates, CD8 naive on two plates, and CD8 memory on one plate. Blood TCR repertoires of five healthy adults were deeply sequenced to estimate repertoire size and the extent of clonotype sharing between individuals. To increase sequencing depth and limit assay-specific biases, TCR repertoire library preparation and sequencing were carried out by different laboratories using diverse techniques. Leukapheresis yielded between about 0.94 and 8.9 billion PBMCs per donor. The research as a whole found: Sampling was limited to blood, and TCR repertoires in tissue likely differ from TCR repertoires in blood. The small number of donors limited the genetic and exposure-history diversity represented. Even with the large sequencing depth, rarefaction of the sorted-subset datasets indicated that sequencing was incomplete. Naive subsets generally had larger estimated clonotype richness than memory subsets. Approximately 5% of naive CD4, 3% to 3.5% of naive CD8, 2% to 2.5% of memory CD4, and 0.4% of memory CD8 clonotypes were shared across four donors. Pairwise subsampling indicated that sequencing depth was expected to affect the degree of clonotype sharing among donors. Compared with non-shared clonotypes, the clonotypes found in all four sorted-subset donors had higher generation probabilities.

Using the deep immunoSEQ assay, TCR CDR3 regions were amplified from genomic DNA by multiplex PCR. Extracted genomic DNA from each cell subset was spread evenly across all wells of several immunoSEQ 96-well plates, with each plate serving as a replicate. For sorted subsets, each replicate PCR was loaded with roughly 200 ng genomic DNA, equivalent to 30,000 or so T cell genomes. The purified libraries were quantified using a Qubit 3.0 fluorometer, sized with a Bioanalyzer 2100, and then quantified again using the KAPA Library Quantification kit. Every immunoSEQ 96-well plate was sequenced on a dedicated single-read 150-cycle Illumina NextSeq 550 flow cell. The source study handled its data this way. Because the immunoSEQ output held only junctional sequences and lacked quality scores, the filtering could not match the filtering applied to full-length reads. Sequences were annotated with PyIR, a Python wrapper for IgBLAST v1.9, and V/J genes and CDR3 were assigned using IMGT germline references. Reads with weak V/J assignments (E-value above 1e-6), missing CDR3, stop codons, out-of-frame junctions, or ambiguous translated residues were removed. V3J clonotypes were defined by identical inferred V gene, J gene, and CDR3 amino acid sequence. To compute the percentage overlap between repertoires, the number of shared unique clonotypes was divided by the size of the smaller repertoire. Repertoire richness was assessed with RTK rarefaction, the Chao1 estimator, and Recon v2.1 estimates of unobserved clonotypes. OLGA was used to compute generation probabilities for all TCRbeta clonotypes that the gDNA method yielded from a handful of donors. TCRdb stores this immuneACCESS table with in-frame sequences only. Part of the clones is absent; in the studies checked, under half of the shortfall reflects unresolved V genes, and no reason is known for the rest. The DNA was the basis for D and trimming; V, J and clone size are from that table. The sample data list about 1.5 million clones, and more than 95% of these were observed just once. In total, the top ten clones hold 1.2% of the sample.

Healthy HIV-negative adults with no recently reported acute infections or vaccinations were included as donors. All donors were Caucasian adults living in Nashville, Tennessee, USA. CD4+ T cells were enriched by magnetic negative selection, after which naive cells were positively selected on CD45RA and the negative fraction was taken as the memory subset. Blood was collected by leukapheresis, and PBMCs were isolated by Ficoll-Histopaque density gradient centrifugation and then cryopreserved in liquid nitrogen vapor phase. Analytical flow cytometry was used to check the purity and quantity of each magnetically sorted T cell population. Genomic DNA was isolated from each sorted fraction and quantified by UV absorbance on a Nanodrop 2000c. The CDR3, from cysteine to phenylalanine, totals 12 residues. Kept here is only the CDR3 DNA, which spans 36 bases and is read in frame from base 1. V is clipped by 2 bases and J by 8 bases, and the sequence between their germline boundaries is 10 bases long. According to the germline V gene, CDR1 reads MDHEN and CDR2 reads SYDVKM.

The clonotype originates from a man under 40 in good health. The rearranged chain carries TRBV28 and TRBJ2-7; no confident D gene assignment can be made. Sequencing was performed on naive CD4+ T cells sorted from blood. Taken with the paper, the label for cell subset or site translates to: CD45RA+ positively selected. The DNA sequence is TGTGCCAGCAGTTTAAACATTCAAAAGCAGTACTTC. This sequence encodes CASSLNIQKQYF.